A selection of T cell receptor beta chains follows, all from one sample in a study of T-cell reconstitution after alpha-beta-depleted transplantation in children. Via MiXCR, TCRdb re-called the PCR reads, giving one row per CDR3 protein. The sample consists of 240,000 or so distinct CDR3 sequences, 6.5% to 9% of them appearing once. The sequencing here drew on PBMCs, mostly from graft donor cells, taken 180 days after TCRalphabeta/CD19-depleted stem cell transplant. The receptors were sampled from a male patient younger than 18 who had a stem cell transplant for acute lymphoblastic leukemia, so the T cells may come from the graft donor. CDR3s include the opening cysteine and the closing phenylalanine or tryptophan. D genes are given only for firm matches. The listing skips clone size in some rows; elsewhere it reads once, few, many or a size class.

cdr3_length | clone_size | j_call | d_call | v_call | cdr3_aa | cdr3_nt
16 | few | TRBJ2-3 | - | TRBV3-1 | CASSQKRGFRTDTQYF | TGTGCCAGCAGCCAAAAAAGAGGATTCAGAACAGATACGCAGTATTTT
14 | many | TRBJ2-3 | TRBD2 | TRBV20-1 | CSAPGLAGTDTQYF | TGCAGTGCTCCAGGACTAGCGGGGACAGATACGCAGTATTTT
16 | - | TRBJ2-5 | TRBD2 | TRBV4-2 | CASSQGSGGAPETQYF | TGTGCCAGCAGCCAAGGCAGCGGGGGGGCCCCAGAGACCCAGTACTTC
15 | many | TRBJ1-3 | - | TRBV5-1 | CASTPGQSSGNTIYF | TGCGCCAGCACCCCCGGACAGAGCTCTGGAAACACCATATATTTT
13 | many | TRBJ2-7 | - | TRBV5-5 | CASSLRPSYEQYF | TGTGCCAGCAGCTTGAGACCGAGCTACGAGCAGTACTTC
15 | many | TRBJ1-3 | - | TRBV6-5 | CASSLYRSSGNTIYF | TGTGCCAGCAGCCTATACAGGTCCTCTGGAAACACCATATATTTT
13 | many | TRBJ1-2 | - | TRBV5-1 | CASSPGHYYGYTF | TGCGCCAGCAGCCCGGGACACTACTATGGCTACACCTTC
17 | - | TRBJ2-4 | TRBD2 | TRBV11-3 | CASSLGSQTGGQNIQYF | TGTGCCAGCAGCTTAGGCTCCCAGACGGGAGGACAAAACATTCAGTACTTC
15 | - | TRBJ2-1 | TRBD1 | TRBV5-1 | CASSSDRGSLNEQFF | TGCGCCAGCAGCAGCGACAGGGGTAGCCTTAATGAGCAGTTCTTC
15 | many | TRBJ2-7 | - | TRBV3-1 | CASSLHGTDSYEQYF | TGTGCCAGCAGCCTTCACGGGACGGACTCCTACGAGCAGTACTTC
12 | many | TRBJ2-1 | - | TRBV6-2/TRBV6-3 | CASSYGDPEQFF | TGTGCCAGCAGTTACGGAGACCCCGAGCAGTTCTTC
10 | few | TRBJ2-3 | - | TRBV23-1 | CASPADTQYF | TGCGCCAGCCCCGCTGATACGCAGTATTTT
13 | many | TRBJ2-3 | - | TRBV27 | CASSFAKPDTQYF | TGTGCCAGCAGTTTCGCGAAGCCCGATACGCAGTATTTT
13 | many | TRBJ1-2 | TRBD1 | TRBV27 | CASSHGTGNGYTF | TGTGCCAGCAGTCATGGGACAGGGAATGGCTACACCTTC
17 | many | TRBJ2-1 | TRBD2 | TRBV19 | CASSLSGLAGFNGEQFF | TGTGCCAGTAGTCTCTCTGGACTAGCGGGATTTAACGGTGAGCAGTTCTTC
15 | many | TRBJ2-2 | - | TRBV4-3 | CASSQDSRLTGELFF | TGCGCCAGCAGCCAAGATTCCCGACTCACCGGGGAGCTGTTTTTT
14 | many | TRBJ1-4 | - | TRBV15 | CATSREPTNEKLFF | TGTGCCACCAGCAGAGAACCAACTAATGAAAAACTGTTTTTT
12 | many | TRBJ2-7 | TRBD1 | TRBV6-5 | CASRRDSFEQYF | TGTGCCAGCAGACGGGACAGCTTCGAGCAGTACTTC
17 | - | TRBJ2-5 | TRBD2 | TRBV12-3/TRBV12-4 | CASSPYAPGLDQETQYF | TGTGCCAGCAGTCCTTACGCCCCGGGACTAGACCAAGAGACCCAGTACTTC
14 | many | TRBJ2-7 | TRBD1 | TRBV12-3/TRBV12-4 | CASRLTGQGSEQYF | TGTGCCAGCAGATTAACGGGACAGGGGAGCGAGCAGTACTTC
18 | many | TRBJ2-3 | TRBD1 | TRBV27 | CASSFSLWDRGRTDTQYF | TGTGCCAGCAGTTTCTCGCTCTGGGACAGGGGGAGAACAGATACGCAGTATTTT
17 | many | TRBJ2-1 | TRBD2 | TRBV3-1 | CASSQEHGRLSYNEQFF | TGTGCCAGCAGCCAAGAACACGGGAGGCTTTCCTACAATGAGCAGTTCTTC
17 | many | TRBJ2-5 | TRBD2 | TRBV9 | CASSVATASGYQETQYF | TGTGCCAGCAGCGTAGCTACGGCTAGCGGGTATCAAGAGACCCAGTACTTC
16 | many | TRBJ1-1 | - | TRBV7-2 | CASSLVQTGYNTEAFF | TGTGCCAGCAGCTTAGTGCAAACGGGGTACAACACTGAAGCTTTCTTT
13 | many | TRBJ2-5 | - | TRBV20-1 | CSARVVGKETQYF | TGCAGTGCTAGAGTGGTGGGGAAAGAGACCCAGTACTTC
16 | many | TRBJ2-4 | - | TRBV4-1 | CASSRQLGLAKNIQYF | TGCGCCAGCAGCCGACAGCTCGGGTTAGCCAAAAACATTCAGTACTTC
14 | many | TRBJ1-2 | - | TRBV4-3 | CASQESGRNYGYTF | TGCGCCAGCCAAGAGAGCGGTCGGAACTATGGCTACACCTTC
16 | many | TRBJ2-7 | - | TRBV4-1 | CASSPAGAWGAYEQYF | TGCGCCAGCAGCCCAGCTGGGGCGTGGGGGGCGTACGAGCAGTACTTC
15 | many | TRBJ1-5 | - | TRBV7-3 | CASSLQGSCNQPQHF | TGTGCCAGCAGCTTACAGGGAAGTTGCAATCAGCCCCAGCATTTT
15 | many | TRBJ2-1 | TRBD1 | TRBV28 | CASSSPGQGYNEQFF | TGTGCCAGCAGTTCCCCGGGACAGGGCTACAATGAGCAGTTCTTC
15 | once | TRBJ1-3 | - | TRBV5-1 | CASSLRGSSGNNIYF | TGCGCCAGCAGCTTGAGGGGATCCTCTGGAAACAACATATATTTT
14 | - | TRBJ2-3 | - | TRBV27 | CASSFGLYTDTQYF | TGTGCCAGCAGTTTTGGCCTCTACACAGATACGCAGTATTTT
11 | many | TRBJ2-7 | - | TRBV29-1 | CSVESQYEQYF | TGCAGCGTTGAAAGCCAGTACGAGCAGTACTTC
13 | many | TRBJ2-7 | - | TRBV2 | CASSEQGSYEQYF | TGTGCCAGCAGTGAGCAGGGGTCCTACGAGCAGTACTTC
14 | many | TRBJ2-7 | - | TRBV5-6 | CASSLWGTRDEQYF | TGTGCCAGCAGCTTGTGGGGGACCCGGGACGAGCAGTACTTC
14 | many | TRBJ2-7 | - | TRBV14 | CASSRGTSPYEQYF | TGTGCCAGCAGCCGCGGGACCTCCCCCTACGAGCAGTACTTC
15 | many | TRBJ2-2 | - | TRBV2 | CASNAGREDTGELFF | TGTGCCAGCAATGCCGGTAGGGAGGACACCGGGGAGCTGTTTTTT
18 | many | TRBJ2-7 | TRBD2 | TRBV5-1 | CASSEDILWTSGPYEQYF | TGCGCCAGCAGCGAGGATATATTGTGGACTAGCGGACCTTACGAGCAGTACTTC
15 | many | TRBJ2-7 | TRBD2 | TRBV27 | CASSWGGGSPYEQYF | TGTGCCAGCAGTTGGGGGGGGGGATCCCCCTACGAGCAGTACTTC
12 | few | TRBJ1-1 | TRBD1 | TRBV10-3 | CAISPRDSEAFF | TGTGCCATCAGCCCCCGGGACAGCGAAGCTTTCTTT
15 | many | TRBJ2-7 | - | TRBV28 | CASSPGTGSSYEQYF | TGTGCCAGCAGTCCAGGGACGGGGAGCTCCTACGAGCAGTACTTC
15 | many | TRBJ2-6 | - | TRBV29-1 | CSVEDTVSGANVLTF | TGCAGCGTTGAAGATACGGTCTCTGGGGCCAACGTCCTGACTTTC
16 | many | TRBJ1-4 | - | TRBV12-3/TRBV12-4 | CASSPSQGAFNEKLFF | TGTGCCAGCAGTCCTAGCCAAGGGGCCTTTAATGAAAAACTGTTTTTT
12 | many | TRBJ2-7 | - | TRBV7-3 | CASGTGSTEQYF | TGTGCCAGCGGAACAGGAAGTACCGAGCAGTACTTC
17 | many | TRBJ2-2 | TRBD1 | TRBV5-5 | CASRGRDRAPNTGELFF | TGTGCCAGCAGGGGGCGGGACAGGGCACCGAACACCGGGGAGCTGTTTTTT
12 | many | TRBJ2-3 | - | TRBV6-1 | CASSELGNTQYF | TGTGCCAGCAGTGAACTGGGGAATACGCAGTATTTT
14 | many | TRBJ2-3 | - | TRBV5-1 | CASSLNPAGDTQYF | TGCGCCAGCAGCTTGAATCCTGCGGGGGATACGCAGTATTTT
15 | - | TRBJ2-5 | TRBD1 | TRBV5-1 | CASSHGQGARETQYF | TGCGCCAGCAGCCACGGACAGGGGGCGAGAGAGACCCAGTACTTC
12 | many | TRBJ2-5 | - | TRBV29-1 | CSVGGSGETQYF | TGCAGCGTTGGCGGGTCGGGGGAGACCCAGTACTTC
15 | many | TRBJ2-5 | - | TRBV10-3 | CAISEVRVRPETQYF | TGTGCCATCAGTGAAGTAAGGGTCCGACCAGAGACCCAGTACTTC
13 | many | TRBJ2-2 | - | TRBV29-1 | CSVGEGRTGELFF | TGCAGCGTTGGAGAAGGGAGAACCGGGGAGCTGTTTTTT
16 | many | TRBJ2-2 | TRBD1 | TRBV3-1 | CASSHRTGLNTGELFF | TGTGCCAGCAGCCACCGGACAGGGCTGAACACCGGGGAGCTGTTTTTT
14 | many | TRBJ2-2 | - | TRBV20-1 | CSATRERGTGELFF | TGCAGTGCAACTAGAGAGAGGGGAACCGGGGAGCTGTTTTTT
13 | many | TRBJ1-1 | TRBD1 | TRBV27 | CASSLGQETEAFF | TGTGCCAGCAGCTTGGGACAGGAAACTGAAGCTTTCTTT
17 | many | TRBJ2-7 | TRBD1 | TRBV5-5 | CASSLQDPGQTCPEQYF | TGTGCCAGCAGCTTGCAGGACCCGGGACAGACTTGTCCCGAGCAGTACTTC
13 | many | TRBJ1-2 | TRBD1 | TRBV2 | CASSEGQGYGYTF | TGTGCCAGCAGCGAGGGACAGGGGTATGGCTACACCTTC
11 | many | TRBJ1-4 | - | TRBV28 | CASSLDEKLFF | TGTGCCAGCAGCTTAGATGAAAAACTGTTTTTT
17 | many | TRBJ1-2 | - | TRBV5-1 | CASSGPGGLREDYGYTF | TGCGCCAGCAGCGGGCCGGGGGGCCTCCGGGAGGACTATGGCTACACCTTC
14 | many | TRBJ1-1 | TRBD1 | TRBV7-2 | CASSSGQGSTEAFF | TGTGCCAGCAGCTCCGGACAGGGGAGCACTGAAGCTTTCTTT